This TCR beta chain was sequenced for a study of T cells in Graves' hyperthyroidism and ophthalmopathy. Study-wide context: Peripheral blood collection took place at initial diagnosis, before any treatment. Study findings and constraints: It was a median around seven months before onset that the model predicted ophthalmopathy.

This clonotype was observed a few times. The target antigen is unknown. The CDR3 regions of TCR beta were amplified from RNA transcripts. Researchers ran a first-round RT-PCR on the TCR CDR3 using the HTBI primer set. Each CDR3 protein gets one entry after TCRdb re-called the multiplex PCR reads with MiXCR. This table has 450,000 to 650,000 distinct CDR3 sequences, around 20% appearing once. The CDR3 length is 14 residues. The V and J ends lost 6 bases and 5 bases respectively, with 16 bases between them. This chain connects TRBV12-3 or TRBV12-4 to TRBJ1-2, with a weak D call TRBD1 (5 bases). Sequenced material: blood. The receptor was isolated from a man younger than 35 with Graves' hyperthyroidism. The CDR3 region has the DNA TGTGCCAGCAGATATCCCGGGACCCTTTATGGCTACACCTTC. Amino acids: CASRYPGTLYGYTF.